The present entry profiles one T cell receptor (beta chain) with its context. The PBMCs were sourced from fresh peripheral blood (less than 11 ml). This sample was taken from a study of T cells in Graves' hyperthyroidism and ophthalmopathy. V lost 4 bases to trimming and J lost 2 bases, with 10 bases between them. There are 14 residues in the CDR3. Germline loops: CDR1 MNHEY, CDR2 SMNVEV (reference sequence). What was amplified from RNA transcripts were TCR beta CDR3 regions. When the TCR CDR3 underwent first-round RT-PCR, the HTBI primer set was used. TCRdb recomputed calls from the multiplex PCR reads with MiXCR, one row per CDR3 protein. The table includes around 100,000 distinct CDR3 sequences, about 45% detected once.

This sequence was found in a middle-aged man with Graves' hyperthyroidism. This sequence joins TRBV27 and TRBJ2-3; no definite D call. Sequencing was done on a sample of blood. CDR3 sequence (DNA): TGTGCCAGCAGTTCATACACCTCCACAGATACGCAGTATTTT. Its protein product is CASSSYTSTDTQYF.